The rows below give T cell receptor beta chains drawn from one sample of a study of blood T cell repertoires in COVID-19. Assay used: immunoSEQ multiplex PCR; TCRdb lists only in-frame clones, some missing. Seen here are 100,000 or so clones, about 84% observed once, and the top ten hold roughly 13%. The specimen was peripheral blood. The receptors were gathered from a human donor in a cohort sampled during active COVID-19. The CDR3 runs from the conserved cysteine through the conserved F or W. A D gene is named only where the DNA matches it firmly. The size of a clone is reported for some rows only, either as once, few or many, or as a class for expanded clones.

V	size	D	length	J	CDR3	DNA
TRBV5-6	-	-	11	TRBJ1-2	CASSSVSGYTF	TGTGCCAGCAGCTCAGTCTCGGGCTACACCTTC
TRBV9	-	-	16	TRBJ2-2	CASSPSRTERTGELFF	TGTGCCAGCAGCCCCTCCAGGACAGAACGCACCGGGGAGCTGTTTTTT
TRBV7-2	few	-	14	TRBJ2-3	CASRRRVGTDTQYF	TGTGCCAGCAGGAGGCGGGTGGGCACAGATACGCAGTATTTT
TRBV27	-	TRBD1	13	TRBJ1-2	CASSPTGVRGYTF	TGTGCCAGCAGTCCCACAGGGGTTCGGGGCTACACCTTC
TRBV6-2/TRBV6-3	-	-	13	TRBJ2-7	CASSFRNTYEQYF	TGTGCCAGCAGTTTCCGCAACACCTACGAGCAGTACTTC
TRBV7-9	few	TRBD2	15	TRBJ2-5	CASSPPGVAGETQYF	TGTGCCAGCAGCCCGCCCGGGGTAGCGGGAGAGACCCAGTACTTC
TRBV14	-	-	12	TRBJ1-2	CASSQGVYGYTF	TGTGCCAGCAGCCAAGGAGTATATGGCTACACCTTC
TRBV7-7	-	-	14	TRBJ2-2	CASSLAITGGELFF	TGTGCCAGCAGCTTAGCTATAACGGGCGGGGAGCTGTTTTTT
TRBV4-3	-	-	15	TRBJ2-7	CASSQGKASLYEQYF	TGCGCCAGCAGCCAAGGCAAAGCTAGTTTATACGAGCAGTACTTC
TRBV18	-	-	14	TRBJ1-2	CASSPSWGVDGYTF	TGTGCCAGCTCACCCTCATGGGGGGTTGATGGCTACACCTTC
TRBV5-1	once	-	18	TRBJ2-1	CASSIHGLGASSYNEQFF	TGCGCCAGCAGCATCCACGGCCTTGGGGCGAGCTCCTACAATGAGCAGTTCTTC
TRBV18	-	-	12	TRBJ1-4	CASSPQNEKLFF	TGTGCCAGCTCACCGCAGAATGAAAAACTGTTTTTT
TRBV5-4	-	TRBD1	14	TRBJ1-2	CASSNTGGGYGYTF	TGTGCCAGCAGCAATACAGGGGGTGGCTATGGCTACACCTTC
TRBV28	-	TRBD1	12	TRBJ1-2	CAIIQGADGYTF	TGTGCCATCATACAGGGGGCGGATGGCTACACCTTC
TRBV7-2	-	TRBD2	15	TRBJ2-1	CASRQRASGYNEQFF	TGTGCCAGCAGGCAGCGGGCTAGCGGGTACAATGAGCAGTTCTTC
TRBV9	once	TRBD2	16	TRBJ2-5	CASSGTSGLYQETQYF	TGTGCCAGCAGCGGGACTAGCGGATTATACCAAGAGACCCAGTACTTC
TRBV6-2/TRBV6-3	-	-	12	TRBJ2-3	CASSLATDTQYF	TGTGCCAGCAGTTTGGCCACAGATACGCAGTATTTT
TRBV7-9	-	-	13	TRBJ2-1	CASSSLGGNEQFF	TGTGCCAGCAGCTCCCTCGGGGGCAATGAGCAGTTCTTC
TRBV10-3	once	-	15	TRBJ2-3	CAISESLAPSDTQYF	TGTGCCATCAGTGAGTCCCTAGCCCCGAGTGATACGCAGTATTTT
TRBV7-2	-	TRBD2	17	TRBJ2-3	CASSLSGTSGPTDTQYF	TGTGCCAGCAGCCTGTCCGGGACTAGCGGGCCCACAGATACGCAGTATTTT
TRBV29-1	-	TRBD2	14	TRBJ2-1	CSVASGLAGHEQFF	TGCAGCGTTGCTTCGGGACTAGCGGGGCATGAGCAGTTCTTC
TRBV18	-	TRBD1	16	TRBJ1-5	CASSPGTGRVDQPQHF	TGTGCCAGCTCACCAGGGACAGGGAGAGTTGATCAGCCCCAGCATTTT
TRBV19	-	TRBD1	15	TRBJ2-3	CASSQGDGISDTQYF	TGTGCCAGTAGTCAGGGGGACGGGATATCAGATACGCAGTATTTT
TRBV15	-	TRBD2	14	TRBJ2-1	CATSRLAVYNEQFF	TGTGCCACCAGCAGACTAGCGGTTTACAATGAGCAGTTCTTC
TRBV7-9	-	TRBD2	19	TRBJ2-5	CASSSTILLTSGSDETQYF	TGTGCCAGCAGCTCCACCATCCTCCTGACTAGCGGGAGTGATGAGACCCAGTACTTC
TRBV5-4	-	TRBD1	15	TRBJ1-2	CASSLGQGINYGYTF	TGTGCCAGCAGCCTAGGACAGGGAATCAACTATGGCTACACCTTC
TRBV20-1	-	-	11	TRBJ1-2	CSTDRSYGYTF	TGCAGTACCGACAGGAGCTATGGCTACACCTTC
TRBV19	once	TRBD1	15	TRBJ1-1	CASSIKQGAGTEAFF	TGTGCCAGTAGTATAAAACAGGGGGCCGGGACTGAAGCTTTCTTT
TRBV6-2/TRBV6-3	-	TRBD1	15	TRBJ1-5	CASSTTGAAGQPQHF	TGTGCCAGCAGCACGACAGGGGCTGCTGGTCAGCCCCAGCATTTT
TRBV11-2	-	-	11	TRBJ2-1	CASSSMVRQFF	TGTGCCAGCAGCTCTATGGTTCGGCAGTTCTTC
TRBV19	-	-	16	TRBJ1-2	CASSTPPGKKNYGYTF	TGTGCCAGTAGTACGCCGCCAGGAAAGAAAAACTATGGCTACACCTTC
TRBV7-9	-	TRBD1	15	TRBJ2-7	CASSLDGQGIREQYF	TGTGCCAGCAGCTTAGATGGACAGGGAATTCGCGAGCAGTACTTC
TRBV12-5	-	TRBD2	18	TRBJ2-3	CASGLVPTSGGGSDTQYF	TGTGCTAGTGGCTTGGTACCGACTAGCGGGGGGGGCTCAGATACGCAGTATTTT
TRBV4-3	-	-	16	TRBJ1-2	CASRDIAGTANYGYTF	TGCGCCAGCAGAGATATAGCGGGGACGGCTAACTATGGCTACACCTTC
TRBV9	few	-	15	TRBJ1-1	CASSPQLHPNTEAFF	TGTGCCAGCAGCCCCCAATTACACCCCAACACTGAAGCTTTCTTT
TRBV12-3/TRBV12-4	-	TRBD1	13	TRBJ1-1	CASSPRPGGEAFF	TGTGCCAGCAGTCCCCGTCCAGGGGGTGAAGCTTTCTTT
TRBV13	-	TRBD1	15	TRBJ1-4	CASSPRQGANEKLFF	TGTGCCAGCAGCCCCAGACAGGGGGCTAATGAAAAACTGTTTTTT
TRBV11-3	-	-	17	TRBJ2-7	CASSPKRCSGFTYEQYF	TGTGCCAGCAGCCCCAAACGTTGTAGCGGTTTTACCTACGAGCAGTACTTC
TRBV19	-	TRBD1	18	TRBJ2-3	CASSAASIGTGGTDTQYF	TGTGCCAGTAGCGCCGCCAGCATCGGGACAGGGGGCACAGATACGCAGTATTTT
TRBV27	once	-	11	TRBJ2-3	CASSFHYTQYF	TGTGCCAGCAGTTTCCACTATACGCAGTATTTT
TRBV3-1/TRBV3-2	-	TRBD1	14	TRBJ1-2	CASSQGQGAYGYTF	TGTGCCAGCAGCCAGGGACAGGGTGCATATGGCTACACCTTC
TRBV6-4	once	-	14	TRBJ1-2	CASSPTENYGGYTF	TGTGCCAGCAGCCCGACCGAGAACTATGGAGGCTACACCTTC